One and the same sample provided the 26 T cell receptor beta chains below, sequenced in a study of blood T cell repertoires in COVID-19. The method was immunoSEQ multiplex PCR; TCRdb's version includes in-frame clones alone and lacks a portion of them. This table has over 250,000 clones, 86% appearing once. Sequences were obtained from peripheral blood. Every receptor here comes from a man aged 35-49 years who had recovered from COVID-19.

The chain recombines TRBV11-3 with TRBJ2-2; 7 bases map to TRBD2. Germline CDR1 is SGHNT and CDR2 is YENEEA. CDR3 length: 17 residues. Trimming cost V 5 bases and J 5 bases; bases outside gene matches: 14. CDR3 region: CASSPLDRWRGTGELFF. For the CDR3, the DNA is TGTGCCAGCAGCCCCCTCGATAGGTGGCGGGGGACCGGGGAGCTGTTTTTT.

The chain has TRBV3-1 (or the pseudogene TRBV3-2) and TRBJ2-3; the match to TRBD2 covers 9 bases. Germline values: CDR1 LGHDT, CDR2 YNNKEL (reference sequence). CDR3 size: 15 residues. V was pared by 2 bases and J by 1 base, with 1 base of the junction left unmatched. The chain's CDR3 is CASSQRTSGTDTQYF. The CDR3 DNA follows: TGTGCCAGCAGCCAACGGACTAGCGGCACAGATACGCAGTATTTT.

The chain has TRBV2 and TRBJ1-1; the match to TRBD1 covers 7 bases. V lost 4 bases to trimming and J lost 0 bases; unmatched junction nucleotides: 2. The CDR3 runs to 14 residues. From germline, CDR1 is SNHLY and CDR2 FYNNEI. CDR3 bases: TGTGCCAGCAGTGGGACAGGCGTGAACACTGAAGCTTTCTTT. Residues: CASSGTGVNTEAFF.

The J gene is TRBJ2-2, the V gene TRBV5-1; 8 bases align to TRBD2. This CDR3 contains 17 residues. Germline CDR1 SGHRS, CDR2 YFSETQ. Unmatched junction bases numbered 11, after V lost 5 bases and J lost 2 bases. CDR3 protein: CASRPRGSGINTGELFF. The DNA for the CDR3 is TGCGCCAGCAGACCCCGGGGTAGCGGGATCAACACCGGGGAGCTGTTTTTT. Based on the CDR3 plus reference TRBV5-1 and TRBJ2-2, the full variable domain is KAGVTQTPRYLIKTRGQQVTLSCSPISGHRSVSWYQQTPGQGLQFLFEYFSETQRNKGNFPGRFSGRQFSNSRSEMNVSTLELGDSALYLCASRPRGSGINTGELFFGEGSRLTVL.

The rearrangement uses TRBV27 and TRBJ2-7, with TRBD1 matching 10 bases. Germline CDR1 and CDR2: MNHEY and SMNVEV (reference sequence). J gave up 1 base and V 2 bases, and 5 bases lay outside the gene matches. The CDR3 length is 16 residues. CDR3 region: CASSLGTGVLSYEQYF. As DNA, the CDR3 is TGTGCCAGCAGTTTAGGGACAGGGGTGTTATCCTACGAGCAGTACTTC.

The chain recombines TRBV5-4 with TRBJ2-7, with 7 bases that match TRBD2. Trimming at V came to 5 bases and at J to 0 bases, leaving 8 bases not matched to a gene. This CDR3 has 15 amino acids. Germline CDR1 SGHNT, CDR2 YYREEE (reference sequence). The CDR3 protein is CASSWIPGGSYEQYF. DNA for the CDR3: TGTGCCAGCAGTTGGATACCGGGGGGCTCCTACGAGCAGTACTTC. The full variable domain, with the rest looked up from reference TRBV5-4 and TRBJ2-7, is ETGVTQSPTHLIKTRGQQVTLRCSSQSGHNTVSWYQQALGQGPQFIFQYYREEENGRGNFPPRFSGLQFPNYSSELNVNALELDDSALYLCASSWIPGGSYEQYFGPGTRLTVT.

For this clone: At the DNA level, this CDR3 is encoded by other sequences in the same sample as well. This rearrangement joins TRBV5-4 to TRBJ2-3; 11 bases map to TRBD2. Germline-derived CDR1 and CDR2 are SGHNT and YYREEE (reference sequence). The junction had 1 base not matched to a gene; V was cut back by 0 bases and J by 1 base. The CDR3 totals 16 residues. The CDR3 sequence: CASSLGSGGGTDTQYF. DNA of the CDR3: TGTGCCAGCAGCTTGGGTAGCGGGGGGGGCACAGATACGCAGTATTTT.

Comments on this clone: The sample contains more than one DNA sequence encoding this CDR3. The rearrangement links TRBV29-1 to TRBJ1-4, with D tentatively TRBD1 (5 bases). V was cut by 4 bases and J by 8 bases, with 17 bases left in between. The CDR3 length is 14 residues. The germline V gene encodes CDR1 SQVTM and CDR2 ANQGSEA. The CDR3 DNA follows: TGCAGCGTTGCCCCAGGGCAAGTAGGGGAAAAACTGTTTTTT. Translating gives CSVAPGQVGEKLFF.

The chain carries TRBV19 and TRBJ1-2; the D gene is possibly TRBD1 (5 bases). This CDR3 region has 11 residues. V lost 4 bases and J 6 bases, leaving 6 bases between the germline ends. Germline V lookup: CDR1 LNHDA, CDR2 SQIVND (reference sequence). This chain's CDR3 is CASSTRDGYTF. As DNA, the CDR3 is TGTGCCAGTAGTACCAGGGATGGCTACACCTTC.

This clone was seen more than once but under ten times. V gene TRBV18 combines with J gene TRBJ2-3, with D unresolved. V was pared by 1 base and J by 0 bases, with 2 bases between. The CDR3 runs 13 residues. Germline values: CDR1 KGHSH, CDR2 LQKENI. CDR3 loop: CASSPLSTDTQYF. The CDR3 DNA sequence: TGTGCCAGCTCACCACTAAGCACAGATACGCAGTATTTT.

This clone showed up just a few times. This chain connects TRBV5-4 to TRBJ2-1, with 8 bases that match TRBD2. Germline assignment: CDR1 SGHNT and CDR2 YYREEE (reference sequence). J was trimmed by 4 bases and V by 4 bases; bases with no gene match: 4. CDR3 size: 14 residues. CDR3 DNA: TGTGCCAGCAGCGCTAGCGGGCCATACAATGAGCAGTTCTTC. Translated: CASSASGPYNEQFF.

The count of this clone is one. This chain links TRBV19 with TRBJ1-6; a possible D gene is TRBD1 (6 bases). This CDR3 region has 14 residues. Germline values: CDR1 LNHDA, CDR2 SQIVND (reference sequence). Trimming took 7 bases from V and 8 from J, leaving 15 bases between them. The CDR3 DNA reads TGTGCCAGTACGGTGGGGGCGAGGGATTCACCCCTCCACTTT. This encodes CASTVGARDSPLHF.

This sequence joins TRBV10-3 and TRBJ1-3; no clear D. CDR3 length: 15 amino acids. Between the trimmed V and J ends, which lost 0 bases and 4 bases, there was a span of 10 bases. CDR1 ENHRY and CDR2 SYGVKD come from the germline V gene. CDR3: CAISESFKSGNTIYF. The CDR3 region has the DNA TGTGCCATCAGTGAGTCGTTCAAGAGCGGAAACACCATATATTTT.

V is TRBV5-1 and J is TRBJ2-3; a weak D match, TRBD2 (7 bases). The CDR3 has 15 amino acids. The V end lost 2 bases, the J end lost 6 bases, and 16 bases lay between the germline ends. Germline-derived CDR1 and CDR2 are SGHRS and YFSETQ. Here the CDR3 DNA reads TGCGCCAGCAGCTTACGGGGGGCGGGTACGGATACGCAGTATTTT. It yields the protein CASSLRGAGTDTQYF.

This clone was observed once. The chain combines TRBV20-1 with TRBJ2-5; maybe TRBD2 (5 bases). With 3 bases removed from V and 4 bases from J, the gap between germline ends came to 18 bases. The length of the CDR3 is 15 residues. From germline, CDR1 is DFQATT and CDR2 SNEGSKA (reference sequence). The CDR3 here is CSASGRPRVGETQYF. CDR3 DNA sequence: TGCAGTGCTAGTGGGAGACCGCGGGTGGGAGAGACCCAGTACTTC.

The chain joins TRBV5-8 to TRBJ1-5; D call uncertain. In germline, CDR1 is SGHTS, CDR2 YDEGEE. V lost 2 bases and J lost 0, with 9 bases in between. This CDR3 is built from 15 residues. As DNA, the CDR3 is TGTGCCAGCAGCTTAGCTGACTATAGCAATCAGCCCCAGCATTTT. Translated, it gives CASSLADYSNQPQHF.

About this clone: Other DNA sequences in the sample encode the same CDR3. The V call is TRBV2, the J call TRBJ2-5; possible D gene TRBD2, 5 bases. Per germline, CDR1 SNHLY and CDR2 FYNNEI. V lost 6 bases and J 5 bases, leaving 10 bases between the germline ends. This CDR3 comprises 12 residues. The CDR3 coding sequence is TGTGCCAGCAGGGGCGAGGGTGAGACCCAGTACTTC. This sequence encodes CASRGEGETQYF.

The chain recombines TRBV5-1 with TRBJ2-7; D not certain. The ends were cut back, 7 bases at V and 6 bases at J, with 11 bases in the middle. The V gene's germline CDR1 is SGHRS and CDR2 YFSETQ. CDR3 length equals 11 residues. The CDR3 here is CASSAGSEQYF. CDR3 nucleotide sequence: TGCGCCAGCTCTGCTGGTAGCGAGCAGTACTTC.

The chain links TRBV7-2 to TRBJ2-7, with 11 bases matching TRBD1. The CDR3 contains 17 residues. Per germline, CDR1 SGHTA and CDR2 FQGNSA. J gave up 0 bases and V 4 bases, and 8 bases lay outside the gene matches. Written as DNA, the CDR3 is TGTGCCAGCAGCTCCCATACCGGGACAGGGGGCTCCTACGAGCAGTACTTC. This gives the protein CASSSHTGTGGSYEQYF. Full variable domain (missing parts from reference TRBV7-2 and TRBJ2-7): GAGVSQSPSNKVTEKGKDVELRCDPISGHTALYWYRQSLGQGLEFLIYFQGNSAPDKSGLPSDRFSAERTGGSVSTLTIQRTQQEDSAVYLCASSSHTGTGGSYEQYFGPGTRLTVT.

V is TRBV14 and J is TRBJ2-2, with 8 positions matching TRBD1. The ends lost 4 bases at V and 3 bases at J; junction bases unmatched: 7. CDR1 is SGHDN and CDR2 is FVKESK in the germline V gene. The CDR3 totals 16 residues. The CDR3 loop is CASSLLPGGHTGELFF. The CDR3 nucleotides are TGTGCCAGCAGCCTATTACCAGGGGGCCACACCGGGGAGCTGTTTTTT.

This clone came up once. The chain uses TRBV6-5 and TRBJ1-5; maybe TRBD1 (5 bases). Trimming took 0 bases from V and 4 from J, leaving 10 bases between them. The CDR3 extends over 15 amino acids. CDR1 and CDR2 from the germline V gene are MNHEY and SVGAGI. The DNA of the CDR3 is TGTGCCAGCAGTTACTCGCTGGGGGGGAATCAGCCCCAGCATTTT. This gives the protein CASSYSLGGNQPQHF.

V usage is TRBV19 and J usage is TRBJ2-2; no clear D gene. Trimming removed 4 bases from V and 4 bases from J, with 10 bases in between. CDR3 length equals 14 residues. Germline V CDR1 and CDR2: LNHDA, SQIVND (reference sequence). This CDR3 reads CASSNRLVTGELFF. CDR3 bases: TGTGCCAGTAGTAACCGACTGGTCACCGGGGAGCTGTTTTTT.

The chain uses TRBV7-2 and TRBJ2-3, with no clear D. Trimming pared 3 bases from V and 4 bases from J, leaving 14 bases between. Germline CDR1 SGHTA, CDR2 FQGNSA. This CDR3 region has 15 residues. CDR3 DNA sequence: TGTGCCAGCAGCTTGGAGTCTGGAGCGCCAGATACGCAGTATTTT. Translation: CASSLESGAPDTQYF.

The rearrangement links TRBV11-3 to TRBJ2-2; no clear D. CDR1 is SGHNT, CDR2 YENEEA, per germline. The CDR3 consists of 16 residues. V lost 3 bases, J lost 4 bases, and 15 bases lay in between. CDR3 nucleotides: TGTGCCAGCAGCTTTCGGCCCCCCCCGGGCACCGGGGAGCTGTTTTTT. Translation: CASSFRPPPGTGELFF.

This clone was seen just once. This rearrangement joins TRBV6-6 to TRBJ1-2; TRBD1 matches at 9 bases. After removal of 5 bases from V and 8 bases from J, the junction contained 18 bases not matched to a gene. The CDR3 spans 17 residues. Germline lookup yields CDR1 MNHNY and CDR2 SVGAGI (reference sequence). DNA of the CDR3: TGTGCCAGCAGTCCCCCGCCGGGACAGGGAGTTTCTATGGGCTACACCTTC. It yields the protein CASSPPPGQGVSMGYTF.

The chain carries TRBV30 and TRBJ2-7; 7 bases are shared with TRBD1. After removal of 5 bases from V and 3 bases from J, the junction contained 4 bases not matched to a gene. Germline V gene lookup returns CDR1 GTSNPN and CDR2 SVGIG (reference sequence). There are 12 residues in the CDR3. CDR3 residues: CAWGQEDYEQYF. The CDR3 DNA is TGTGCCTGGGGACAGGAGGACTACGAGCAGTACTTC. Together with reference TRBV30 and TRBJ2-7, the CDR3 gives the full variable domain: SQTIHQWPATLVQPVGSPLSLECTVEGTSNPNLYWYRQAAGRGLQLLFYSVGIGQISSEVPQNLSASRPQDRQFILSSKKLLLSDSGFYLCAWGQEDYEQYFGPGTRLTVT.